This paragraph covers one TCR beta chain sequence. Its antigen remains unidentified. Base-call qualities are not available, and no considerably larger clone is one nucleotide away. These data originate in a study of T cell changes during pregnancy in multiple sclerosis (dated by TCRdb to the late 2010s). Regarding the study in general: The study looked at changes in the T cell repertoire across pregnancy in women with multiple sclerosis.

Library preparation employed the immunoSEQ multiplex PCR assay. In TCRdb, the immuneACCESS table is reduced to in-frame sequences with V and J assigned. These tables do not hold every clone; where another copy was compared, an unresolved V gene accounts for under half, and the others remain unexplained. This sample holds some 95,000 clones; around 92% were observed only once. The top ten clonotypes cover about 2.4% of the sample. Measured from the cysteine to the phenylalanine, the CDR3 is 16 residues long. CDR3 DNA is the only sequence kept; it has 48 bases, read in frame from the first base. Reading the germline V gene gives CDR1 SGHTA and CDR2 FQGNSA. V sheds 5 bases and J sheds 1 base, leaving 17 bases between their ends.

The chain links TRBV7-2 with TRBJ2-5, and perhaps TRBD2 as D gene, on 6 matching bases. The source of this sequence is a female donor with multiple sclerosis, enrolled in a pregnancy study. The sample was peripheral blood, taken in the first trimester of pregnancy. This receptor carries the CDR3 CASSRPGTPSQETQYF. The DNA sequence is TGTGCCAGCAGCCGCCCCGGGACTCCCTCCCAAGAGACCCAGTACTTC. Reference TRBV7-2 and TRBJ2-5 genes cover what lies past the CDR3, so the full variable domain is GAGVSQSPSNKVTEKGKDVELRCDPISGHTALYWYRQSLGQGLEFLIYFQGNSAPDKSGLPSDRFSAERTGGSVSTLTIQRTQQEDSAVYLCASSRPGTPSQETQYFGPGTRLLVL.